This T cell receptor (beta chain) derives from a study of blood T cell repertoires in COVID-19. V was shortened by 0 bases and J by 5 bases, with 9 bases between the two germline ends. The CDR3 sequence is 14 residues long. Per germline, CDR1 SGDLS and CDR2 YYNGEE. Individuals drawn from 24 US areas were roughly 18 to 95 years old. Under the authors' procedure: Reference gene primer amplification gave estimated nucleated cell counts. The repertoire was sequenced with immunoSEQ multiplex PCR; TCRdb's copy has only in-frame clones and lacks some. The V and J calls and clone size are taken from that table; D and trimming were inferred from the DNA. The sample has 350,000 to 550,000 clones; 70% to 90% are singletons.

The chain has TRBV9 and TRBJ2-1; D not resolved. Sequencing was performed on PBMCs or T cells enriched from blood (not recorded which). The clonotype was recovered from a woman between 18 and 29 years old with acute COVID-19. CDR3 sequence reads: CASSVAVDNNEQFF. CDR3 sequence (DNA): TGTGCCAGCAGCGTAGCGGTAGACAACAATGAGCAGTTCTTC.